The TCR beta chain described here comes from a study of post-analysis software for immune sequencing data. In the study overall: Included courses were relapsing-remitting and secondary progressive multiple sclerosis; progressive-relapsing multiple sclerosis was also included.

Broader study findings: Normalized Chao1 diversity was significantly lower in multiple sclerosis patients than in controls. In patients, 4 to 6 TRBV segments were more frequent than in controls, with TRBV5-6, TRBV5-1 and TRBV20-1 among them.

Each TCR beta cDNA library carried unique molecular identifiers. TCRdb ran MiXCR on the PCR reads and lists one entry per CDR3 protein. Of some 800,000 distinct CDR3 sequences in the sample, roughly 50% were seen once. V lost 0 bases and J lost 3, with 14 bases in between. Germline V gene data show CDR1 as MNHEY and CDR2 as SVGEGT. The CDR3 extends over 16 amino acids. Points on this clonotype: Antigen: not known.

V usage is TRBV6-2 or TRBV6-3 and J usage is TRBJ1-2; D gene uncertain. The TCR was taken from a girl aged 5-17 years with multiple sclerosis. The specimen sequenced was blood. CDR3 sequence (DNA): TGTGCCAGCAGTTACTCAGGGCATCTGGGCGACTATGGCTACACCTTC. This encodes CASSYSGHLGDYGYTF.